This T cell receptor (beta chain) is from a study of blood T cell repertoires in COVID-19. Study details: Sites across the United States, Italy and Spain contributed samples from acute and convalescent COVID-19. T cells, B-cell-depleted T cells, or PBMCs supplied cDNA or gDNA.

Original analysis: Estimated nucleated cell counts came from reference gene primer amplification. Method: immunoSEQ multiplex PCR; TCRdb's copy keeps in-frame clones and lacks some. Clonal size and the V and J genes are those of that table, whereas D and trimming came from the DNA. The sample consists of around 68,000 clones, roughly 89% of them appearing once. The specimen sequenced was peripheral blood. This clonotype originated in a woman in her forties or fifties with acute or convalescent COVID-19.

Here the CDR3 DNA reads TGTGCCAGCAGCTTAGGGGTCCAGGCCCCCACAGATACGCAGTATTTT. Translating it yields CASSLGVQAPTDTQYF. The chain is built from TRBV11-2 and TRBJ2-3; no clear D. The CDR3 spans 16 residues. CDR1 and CDR2 (germline): SGHAT, FQNNGV. V lost 1 base and J lost 2, with 13 bases in between.